Below are 16 T cell receptor beta chains sequenced from a single sample in a study of tumor-infiltrating lymphocytes in localized non-small cell lung cancer. TCRdb's copy holds only in-frame clones and misses some; the assay was immunoSEQ multiplex PCR. Of about 16,000 clones listed, roughly two thirds were seen once; the top ten hold about 4.3%. The sequenced material came from lung tumor tissue. These receptors were collected from a human donor with non-small cell lung cancer.

The sample holds a few counts of this clone. V gene TRBV6-4 combines with J gene TRBJ2-5; D is possibly TRBD1 or TRBD2 (7 bases each). V lost 3 bases to trimming and J lost 5 bases, with 16 bases between them. The CDR3 sequence is 15 residues long. CDR1 and CDR2 (germline): MRHNA, SNTAGT. Here the CDR3 reads CASSEGEGAVETQYF. The CDR3 bases are TGTGCCAGCAGTGAGGGGGAGGGGGCGGTCGAGACCCAGTACTTC.

This clone has only a few counts. V usage is TRBV11-3 and J usage is TRBJ2-2; tentatively, D is TRBD1 (6 bases). The CDR3 has 15 residues. Germline-derived CDR1 and CDR2 are SGHNT and YENEEA. V was trimmed by 5 bases and J by 6 bases, leaving 16 bases between them. CDR3 DNA: TGTGCCAGCAGCCCCCAGGGACAACTAGCCGGGGAGCTGTTTTTT. Encoded protein: CASSPQGQLAGELFF.

This clone turned up a few times. This chain connects TRBV12-5 to TRBJ1-1; tentative D call: TRBD1 (6 bases). Per germline, CDR1 LGHNT and CDR2 FRNRAP. V gave up 7 bases and J gave up 1 base, with 10 bases separating them. The CDR3 covers 13 residues. CDR3 amino acids: CASARTANTEAFF. The CDR3 region has the DNA TGTGCTAGTGCCCGGACAGCGAACACTGAAGCTTTCTTT.

The chain combines TRBV5-6 with TRBJ2-1, with TRBD2 matching over 10 bases. The J segment lost 2 bases and the V segment lost 7 bases, leaving 9 bases of the junction unmatched. Germline V gives CDR1 SGHDT, CDR2 YYEEEE. This CDR3 comprises 16 residues. CDR3 nucleotide sequence: TGTGCCAGCTTACTGACTAGCGGGTATCCCTACAATGAGCAGTTCTTC. Translation gives CASLLTSGYPYNEQFF.

Remarks on this clone: At one end, the junction sequence differs from germline, possibly due to a read error. The chain has TRBV6-1 and TRBJ1-4; D perhaps matches TRBD1 (6 bases). The CDR3 length is 15 residues. From germline, CDR1 is MNHNS and CDR2 SASEGT. The CDR3 loop is CASSEGGMAREKLFF. The CDR3 nucleotides read TGTGCCAGCAGCGAAGGGGGGATGGCCCGCGAAAAACTGTTTTTT.

CDR3 amino acids: CASSLPGTRAGELFF. Here the CDR3 DNA reads TGTGCCAGCAGCTTGCCGGGGACTAGGGCCGGGGAGCTGTTTTTT. This rearrangement joins TRBV7-8 to TRBJ2-2; 8 nucleotides line up with TRBD2. V trimming: 3 bases; J trimming: 6 bases; junction bases outside the gene matches: 6. Looked up from germline, CDR1 is SGHVS and CDR2 is FQNEAQ. The CDR3 totals 15 residues.

The CDR3 bases are TGCGCCAGCAGCAACGGACTAGCGGGAGCGTGGACCGGGGAGCTGTTTTTT. It encodes CASSNGLAGAWTGELFF. V is TRBV5-1 and J is TRBJ2-2; 13 bases line up with TRBD2. There are 17 residues in the CDR3. Germline V gene sequence: CDR1 SGHRS, CDR2 YFSETQ. Trimming cost V 4 bases and J 5 bases; bases outside gene matches: 8.

The V gene is TRBV9, the J gene TRBJ1-5; D possibly corresponds to TRBD1 (6 bases). The CDR3 covers 14 residues. Trimming removed 6 bases at V and 1 base at J, with 11 bases between. Germline V lookup: CDR1 SGDLS, CDR2 YYNGEE. CDR3 protein: CASNKDSSNQPQHF. The DNA for the CDR3 is TGTGCCAGCAATAAGGACAGCAGCAATCAGCCCCAGCATTTT.

This clone turned up a few times. V and J are TRBV10-1 and TRBJ1-1; possibly TRBD1 for D (5 bases). The CDR3 totals 14 residues. Trimming cost V 0 bases and J 8 bases, with 13 bases left between them. The germline V gene encodes CDR1 WNHNN and CDR2 SYGVQD (reference sequence). In DNA form, the CDR3 reads TGCGCCAGCAGTGAGTCGGCTTGGGGGGAAGAAGCTTTCTTT. This codes for CASSESAWGEEAFF.

The chain carries TRBV19 and TRBJ2-1; the match to TRBD2 covers 10 bases. The CDR3 runs to 13 residues. Germline-derived CDR1 and CDR2 are LNHDA and SQIVND (reference sequence). V shed 7 bases, J shed 7 bases, and the junction held 4 bases outside the gene matches. CDR3 region: CASTSGGGNEQFF. CDR3 coding DNA: TGTGCCAGTACCAGCGGGGGGGGGAATGAGCAGTTCTTC.

V and J are TRBV10-3 and TRBJ2-1; TRBD2 agrees at 15 bases. V lost 6 bases, J lost 1 base, and 4 bases stayed unmatched. The CDR3 contains 17 residues. Germline CDR1 is ENHRY and CDR2 is SYGVKD. CDR3 sequence: CAISGLAGGASYNEQFF. The CDR3 DNA sequence: TGTGCCATCAGCGGACTAGCGGGAGGGGCATCCTACAATGAGCAGTTCTTC.

This rearrangement joins TRBV10-3 to TRBJ1-1; D remains unclear. There are 13 residues in the CDR3. CDR1 ENHRY and CDR2 SYGVKD come from the germline V gene. V was shortened by 3 bases and J by 8 bases, with 13 bases between the two germline ends. CDR3 bases: TGTGCCATCAGTGACGGTGGTGCGAGGGAAGCTTTCTTT. It is translated as CAISDGGAREAFF.

This clone was detected only a few times. A read error may account for a junction end that differs from germline. V usage is TRBV28 and J usage is TRBJ1-1, with D perhaps TRBD1 (6 bases). Germline V gene data show CDR1 as MDHEN and CDR2 as SYDVKM. The CDR3 sequence is 12 residues long. Here the CDR3 DNA reads TGTGCCAGCAGTCGACAACGTTTACAGGACAGCTTT. Its translation is CASSRQRLQDSF.

The rearrangement links TRBV11-2 to TRBJ2-1, with D perhaps TRBD1 (5 bases). The germline V and J ends were trimmed by 1 base and 9 bases, with 19 bases remaining between them. Germline V CDR1 and CDR2: SGHAT, FQNNGV. The CDR3 spans 16 residues. The CDR3 is CASSLGVARGWGEQFF. The CDR3, as DNA: TGTGCCAGCAGCTTAGGGGTGGCTAGGGGATGGGGTGAGCAGTTCTTC.

CDR3 sequence (DNA): TGTGCCGCAAGGGACAGGGATTGGAACACCATATATTTT. Translated, it gives CAARDRDWNTIYF. This sequence joins TRBV6-1 and TRBJ1-3, with 9 bases fitting TRBD1. The V gene's germline CDR1 is MNHNS and CDR2 SASEGT. CDR3 size: 13 residues. V shed 11 bases, J shed 7 bases, and the junction held 9 bases outside the gene matches.

The chain uses TRBV5-1 and TRBJ2-1; D remains ambiguous. The germline CDR1 and CDR2 sequences are SGHRS and YFSETQ. The CDR3 has 13 amino acids. The V end lost 5 bases, the J end lost 6 bases, and 12 bases lay between the germline ends. In DNA form, the CDR3 reads TGCGCCAGCAGGGTGGGTGAAGCCAATGAGCAGTTCTTC. It yields the protein CASRVGEANEQFF.